This T cell receptor beta chain appears in the sequencing data of a study of blood T cell repertoires in COVID-19. Overall study: Samples came from the United States, Italy and Spain, spanning acute and convalescent COVID-19. Sources were T cells, B-cell-depleted T cells, or PBMCs; the material itself was cDNA or gDNA.

The authors' processing: Scientists estimated how many nucleated cells there were by amplifying reference gene primers. Sequencing used immunoSEQ multiplex PCR; TCRdb keeps in-frame clones, though not all of them. V, J and clone size are those of that table, while D and trimming were read from the DNA. The table has approximately 120,000 clones, roughly 87% seen once. CDR1 and CDR2 from the germline V gene are SGHTA and FQGTGA. V was clipped by 10 bases and J by 2 bases; unmatched bases: 6. The CDR3 sequence is 13 residues long. This clone was recorded a few times. This receptor was identified in a man at least 80 years old with active or convalescent COVID-19. The V gene is TRBV7-3, the J gene TRBJ2-3, with TRBD1 matching 7 bases. The sequenced material came from peripheral blood. The CDR3 loop reads CATRDSFTDTQYF. DNA of the CDR3: TGTGCCACCCGGGACAGTTTCACAGATACGCAGTATTTT.